This T cell receptor beta chain is from a study of blood T cell repertoires in COVID-19. Profiling relied on immunoSEQ multiplex PCR, and the TCRdb table lists in-frame clones only, not all of them. The sample lists approximately 30,000 clones, around 90% occurring once. This clone was detected only a few times. This CDR3 contains 14 residues. CDR1 LNHDA and CDR2 SQIVND come from the germline V gene (reference sequence). V was trimmed by 1 base and J by 1 base, leaving 7 bases between them. Material for sequencing was peripheral blood. This rearrangement joins TRBV19 to TRBJ1-1, with D possibly matching TRBD1 (5 bases). The clonotype originates from a middle-aged woman with active or convalescent COVID-19. For the CDR3, the DNA is TGTGCCAGTAGTATAGCGGGGGGGAACACTGAAGCTTTCTTT. Translating it yields CASSIAGGNTEAFF.